This TCR beta chain was documented in a study of long-term antiretroviral therapy in people with HIV. Sequencing relied on immunoSEQ assay v3.0, run at survey level. Clones were sequenced by immunoSEQ multiplex PCR, and TCRdb holds only the in-frame ones, with some missing. The table records about 21,000 clones, 88% of them present only once. Per germline, CDR1 LNHDA and CDR2 SQIVND (reference sequence). V was shortened by 0 bases and J by 4 bases, with 15 bases between the two germline ends. The CDR3 runs to 17 residues. This clone was seen a handful of times. Sequenced here: unsorted PBMCs, sampled 2.3 years after starting antiretroviral therapy. This sequence originates from a man aged 60-69 years with HIV. The rearrangement links TRBV19 to TRBJ2-2, with D possibly TRBD2 on 5 matching bases. CDR3 nucleotides: TGTGCCAGTAGTATAGAAGTACAGCGGCGACTCACCGGGGAGCTGTTTTTT. Translated: CASSIEVQRRLTGELFF.